The TCR beta chain under discussion was sequenced for a study of blood T cell repertoires in COVID-19. In the study overall: COVID-19 samples from acute and convalescent phases originated in the United States, Italy and Spain. PBMCs, B-cell-depleted T cells, or T cells provided the cDNA or gDNA that made up the material.

As originally analysed: Amplification of reference gene primers provided the estimated nucleated cell counts. Clones were sequenced by immunoSEQ multiplex PCR, and TCRdb holds only the in-frame ones, with some missing. V, J and clone size are taken as reported in that table, and D and trimming were inferred from the DNA itself. The profile covers 140,000 or so clones, with approximately 89% appearing a single time and roughly a tenth taken by the ten largest. CDR3 length: 14 residues. Germline CDR1 MNHEY, CDR2 SVGAGI. The V end lost 2 bases, the J end lost 7 bases, and 15 bases lay between the germline ends.

This receptor was taken from a man in his 60s with active or convalescent COVID-19. Sequencing used peripheral blood. The chain carries TRBV6-5 and TRBJ2-7; tentative D call: TRBD2 (5 bases). For the CDR3, the DNA is TGTGCCAGCAGTTACGGACGGGTTGGGAGTGAGCAGTACTTC. This gives the protein CASSYGRVGSEQYF.